Only a few counts were recorded for the clone carrying this T cell receptor (beta chain). The entry originates in a study of blood T cell repertoires in COVID-19. About the study: COVID-19 samples, acute and convalescent, were from the United States, Italy and Spain. T cells, B-cell-depleted T cells, or PBMCs supplied cDNA or gDNA.

The repertoire was sequenced with immunoSEQ multiplex PCR; TCRdb's copy has only in-frame clones and lacks some. The sample gives about 90,000 clones, 75% to 85% of which show up once; 9% to 12% is in the top ten. CDR1 and CDR2 (germline): SQVTM, ANQGSEA. J lost 9 bases, V lost 6 bases, and 6 bases had no gene match. The CDR3 is 12 amino acids. The clonotype comes from a woman in her 70s with acute or convalescent COVID-19. Sequencing used peripheral blood. The V and J genes are TRBV29-1 and TRBJ1-5, with 9 bases that match TRBD1. CDR3: CSVWTGDGPQHF. CDR3 nucleotides: TGCAGCGTCTGGACAGGGGATGGGCCCCAGCATTTT.